The rows below give T cell receptor beta chains drawn from one sample of a study of blood T cell repertoires in COVID-19. The protocol was immunoSEQ multiplex PCR, while the TCRdb copy is restricted to in-frame clones and leaves out a portion. In the table there are 150,000 or so clones, over 65% of which are singletons. The material sequenced was peripheral blood. Receptors were obtained from a woman of 80 years or more with acute or convalescent COVID-19. Each CDR3 is given with its conserved first and last residue. A D gene is named only where the DNA matches it firmly. Some rows have no size entry. The others give once, few or many, or a class for an expanded clone.

V gene: TRBV6-4
D gene: TRBD2
J gene: TRBJ2-3
clone size: .
CDR3 DNA: TGTGCCAGCAGTCTCACTAGCGGGAGGGCCGAAGATACGCAGTATTTT
CDR3 protein: CASSLTSGRAEDTQYF

V gene: TRBV5-1
D gene: .
J gene: TRBJ1-3
clone size: .
CDR3 DNA: TGCGCCAGCAGCTTACAGGGCATAGGAAACACCATATATTTT
CDR3 protein: CASSLQGIGNTIYF

V gene: TRBV19
D gene: .
J gene: TRBJ1-4
clone size: .
CDR3 DNA: TGTGCCAGTAGTCGGGAAATGGCAGAAGCTAATGAAAAACTGTTTTTT
CDR3 protein: CASSREMAEANEKLFF

V gene: TRBV2
D gene: TRBD1
J gene: TRBJ2-7
clone size: .
CDR3 DNA: TGTGCCAGCAGTCGGGACAGGGGGCCCCTCTACGAGCAGTACTTC
CDR3 protein: CASSRDRGPLYEQYF

V gene: TRBV28
D gene: TRBD2
J gene: TRBJ2-7
clone size: .
CDR3 DNA: TGTGCCAGCCACAAAGCGGGAGCTGGAGAGCAGTACTTC
CDR3 protein: CASHKAGAGEQYF

V gene: TRBV12-3/TRBV12-4
D gene: .
J gene: TRBJ1-5
clone size: .
CDR3 DNA: TGTGCCAGCACCCAGGGCGCGTATCAGCCCCAGCATTTT
CDR3 protein: CASTQGAYQPQHF

V gene: TRBV5-1
D gene: .
J gene: TRBJ2-7
clone size: few
CDR3 DNA: TGCGCCAGCAGCTTAGGACAGACTACAAACGAGCAGTACTTC
CDR3 protein: CASSLGQTTNEQYF

V gene: TRBV6-5
D gene: .
J gene: TRBJ1-2
clone size: .
CDR3 DNA: TGTGCCAGCAGATTAAATACAGGAGTTTATGGCTACACCTTC
CDR3 protein: CASRLNTGVYGYTF

V gene: TRBV7-2
D gene: TRBD1
J gene: TRBJ2-7
clone size: .
CDR3 DNA: TGTGCCAGCAGCAAGACAGGGGGCTCCTACGAGCAGTACTTC
CDR3 protein: CASSKTGGSYEQYF

V gene: TRBV6-2/TRBV6-3
D gene: TRBD2
J gene: TRBJ2-1
clone size: .
CDR3 DNA: TGTGCCAGCAGTTATTTTGGGACTAGCTCCTACAATGAGCAGTTCTTC
CDR3 protein: CASSYFGTSSYNEQFF

V gene: TRBV5-1
D gene: TRBD1
J gene: TRBJ2-7
clone size: .
CDR3 DNA: TGCGCCAGCAGCATAAATGGACAGGGCGAGCAGTACTTC
CDR3 protein: CASSINGQGEQYF

V gene: TRBV7-7
D gene: TRBD2
J gene: TRBJ2-1
clone size: .
CDR3 DNA: TGTGCCAGCAGCTTAGCGGCTAGCGGGTACAATGAGCAGTTCTTC
CDR3 protein: CASSLAASGYNEQFF

V gene: TRBV5-4
D gene: TRBD2
J gene: TRBJ2-7
clone size: .
CDR3 DNA: TGTGCCAGCAGCTTTACCACTTCCCTAGCGGGAGGTCTCGAGCAGTACTTC
CDR3 protein: CASSFTTSLAGGLEQYF

V gene: TRBV19
D gene: TRBD1
J gene: TRBJ1-3
clone size: .
CDR3 DNA: TGTGCCAGTAGTATATCGGGACAGTCTGGAAACACCATATATTTT
CDR3 protein: CASSISGQSGNTIYF

V gene: TRBV12-3/TRBV12-4
D gene: .
J gene: TRBJ2-7
clone size: few
CDR3 DNA: TGTGCCAGCAGTTTCCAGGGTACCTACGAGCAGTACTTC
CDR3 protein: CASSFQGTYEQYF

V gene: TRBV19
D gene: TRBD1
J gene: TRBJ2-1
clone size: .
CDR3 DNA: TGTGCCAGTACCGGGACAGGTGGGAATGAGCAGTTCTTC
CDR3 protein: CASTGTGGNEQFF

V gene: TRBV6-5
D gene: TRBD1
J gene: TRBJ2-7
clone size: .
CDR3 DNA: TGTGCCAGCAGTAGAGCAGGGGGCACTTACGAGCAGTACTTC
CDR3 protein: CASSRAGGTYEQYF

V gene: TRBV7-2
D gene: .
J gene: TRBJ2-2
clone size: few
CDR3 DNA: TGTGCCAGCAGCGCGTTGCCCGGGGAGCTGTTTTTT
CDR3 protein: CASSALPGELFF

V gene: TRBV5-1
D gene: TRBD1
J gene: TRBJ1-1
clone size: .
CDR3 DNA: TGCGCCAGCAGCTTGGGCCCACAGGGGGCGAACACTGAAGCTTTCTTT
CDR3 protein: CASSLGPQGANTEAFF

V gene: TRBV7-2
D gene: .
J gene: TRBJ2-1
clone size: .
CDR3 DNA: TGTGCCAGCAGCTTAGCGGGAGTGAAATACAATGAGCAGTTCTTC
CDR3 protein: CASSLAGVKYNEQFF

V gene: TRBV10-3
D gene: TRBD2
J gene: TRBJ2-7
clone size: .
CDR3 DNA: TGTGCCACGCGGACGGAGGTCGGGACTAGCGGGAGGTCGTACTTC
CDR3 protein: CATRTEVGTSGRSYF

V gene: TRBV5-6
D gene: .
J gene: TRBJ1-6
clone size: .
CDR3 DNA: TGTGCCAGCAGCTTGGACAGTTGGCATTCACCCCTCCACTTT
CDR3 protein: CASSLDSWHSPLHF

V gene: TRBV11-2
D gene: TRBD2
J gene: TRBJ2-3
clone size: .
CDR3 DNA: TGTGCCAGCAGCTCCCAGTTGACTAGCGGCACAGATACGCAGTATTTT
CDR3 protein: CASSSQLTSGTDTQYF

V gene: TRBV24-1
D gene: .
J gene: TRBJ2-2
clone size: .
CDR3 DNA: TGTGCCACCAGTGATGGCGGGACGACCTACACCGGGGAGCTGTTTTTT
CDR3 protein: CATSDGGTTYTGELFF

V gene: TRBV11-2
D gene: TRBD2
J gene: TRBJ2-5
clone size: .
CDR3 DNA: TGTGCCAGCAGCTTAGTAGCCGGGACTAATCAAGAGACCCAGTACTTC
CDR3 protein: CASSLVAGTNQETQYF

V gene: TRBV5-1
D gene: .
J gene: TRBJ1-1
clone size: few
CDR3 DNA: TGCGCCAGCAGCCCTTCAACTCAGGGGACTGAAGCTTTCTTT
CDR3 protein: CASSPSTQGTEAFF

V gene: TRBV7-8
D gene: .
J gene: TRBJ1-1
clone size: .
CDR3 DNA: TGTGCCAGCAGCCCCCAATCTTCGGGGTTGAACACTGAAGCTTTCTTT
CDR3 protein: CASSPQSSGLNTEAFF